This T cell receptor beta chain was sequenced during a study of T-cell memory formation after mild COVID-19. General study findings and limits: Clones contracting over day 15 to 85 were CD4/CD8 balanced, with later expanders leaning CD4+.

Worth noting for this clonotype: Its antigen remains unidentified.

This CDR3 is built from 14 residues. Between the trimmed V and J ends, which lost 6 bases and 4 bases, there was a span of 16 bases. After 5'RACE with constant-segment primers, TCR alpha and TCR beta cDNA libraries carrying sample barcodes and UMIs were obtained. MiXCR was run by TCRdb on the 5' RACE reads, yielding one entry per CDR3 protein. The table includes 170,000 or so distinct CDR3 sequences, 20% to 25% detected once. This TCR derives from an adult woman who had mild COVID-19 (a few samples of this study predate the infection). Cell type and time point are not known. The rearrangement uses TRBV12-3 or TRBV12-4 and TRBJ2-7; either TRBD1 or TRBD2 may fit D (5 bases each). Sample: PBMCs or a T cell subset sorted from them (not recorded which). The CDR3 sequence is CASSAGYGVYEQYF. CDR3 nucleotides: TGTGCCAGCAGCGCAGGGTACGGGGTATACGAGCAGTACTTC.